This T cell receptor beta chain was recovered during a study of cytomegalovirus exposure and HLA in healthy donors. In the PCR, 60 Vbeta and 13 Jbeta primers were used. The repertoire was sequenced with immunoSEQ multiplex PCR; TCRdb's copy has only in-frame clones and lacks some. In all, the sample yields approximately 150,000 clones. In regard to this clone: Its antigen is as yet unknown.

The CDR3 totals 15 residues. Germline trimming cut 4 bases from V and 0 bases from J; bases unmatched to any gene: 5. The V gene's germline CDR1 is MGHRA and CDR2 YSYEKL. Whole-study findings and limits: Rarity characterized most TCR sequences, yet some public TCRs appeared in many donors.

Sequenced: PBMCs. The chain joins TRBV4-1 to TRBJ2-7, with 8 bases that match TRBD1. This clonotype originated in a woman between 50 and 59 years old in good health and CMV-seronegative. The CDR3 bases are TGCGCCAGCAGCCGAGGGACAGGTACCTCCTACGAGCAGTACTTC. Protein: CASSRGTGTSYEQYF.